The text below deals with one TCR beta chain. The antigen remains unidentified. The source of the sample is a study of T cells in Graves' hyperthyroidism and ophthalmopathy. Points from the study as a whole: Researchers report that a 13 V-J model separated ophthalmopathy from stable hyperthyroidism. Peripheral blood also featured most of the thyroid clonotypes expanded above 0.001.

Graves' hyperthyroidism qualified as stable when ophthalmopathy did not progress within 18 months. Exclusion criteria comprised uncontrolled infection, other autoimmune disease, pregnancy or lactation. V lost 2 bases and J lost 1, with 17 bases in between. CDR3 size: 17 residues. Germline V gene lookup returns CDR1 LNHDA and CDR2 SQIVND (reference sequence). The source material, RNA transcripts, was used to amplify TCR beta CDR3 regions. TCR CDR3 regions were first amplified by RT-PCR with HTBI primers. TCRdb re-called the multiplex PCR reads through MiXCR, storing one row per CDR3 protein. The sample carries hundreds of thousands of distinct CDR3 sequences, about 35% recorded once.

The sequence was obtained from a woman in her forties with Graves' hyperthyroidism. The chain carries TRBV19 and TRBJ1-1; D remains unclear. What was sequenced was blood. DNA of the CDR3: TGTGCCAGTAGTATATGTCATTGGCACAGAAAGAACACTGAAGCTTTCTTT. Translation gives CASSICHWHRKNTEAFF.